The clone carrying this T cell receptor beta chain occurred many times. The antigen remains undetermined. This specimen comes from a study of T cells in Graves' hyperthyroidism and ophthalmopathy. Thyroid ultrasound and orbital computed tomography, with clinical symptoms and serum thyroxine and TRAb, informed diagnoses. Regarding the study as a whole: In the blood, most expanded thyroid clonotypes above 0.001 appeared as well. Ophthalmopathy prediction by the model preceded onset by a median 6.5 months.

The CDR3 sequence is 13 residues long. The trim removed 11 bases at V and 8 bases at J, leaving 10 bases unmatched. Germline loops: CDR1 SNHLY, CDR2 FYNNEI. Amplified TCR beta CDR3 regions derived from RNA transcripts. HTBI primers were employed in a first-round RT-PCR of the TCR CDR3. TCRdb reprocessed the multiplex PCR reads with MiXCR, giving one entry per CDR3 protein. The sample has fewer than 450,000 distinct CDR3 sequences; under 20% are singletons. The chain combines TRBV2 with TRBJ1-1; 11 bases fit TRBD1. Sample: blood. The origin of this receptor is a man younger than 30 with Graves' ophthalmopathy. As DNA, the CDR3 is TGTGCCTGCAACAGGGACAGGGGGATAGAAGCTTTCTTT. Translated: CACNRDRGIEAFF. The whole variable domain, remainder taken from reference TRBV2 and TRBJ1-1, is EPEVTQTPSHQVTQMGQEVILRCVPISNHLYFYWYRQILGQKVEFLVSFYNNEISEKSEIFDDQFSVERPDGSNFTLKIRSTKLEDSAMYFCACNRDRGIEAFFGQGTRLTVV.